This is a list of T cell receptor beta chains from one sample in a study of breast tumors, draining lymph nodes, adjacent tissues. TCRdb re-derived calls from the multiplex PCR reads in MiXCR, one entry per CDR3 protein. The sample consists of some 130,000 distinct CDR3 sequences, around 20% of them appearing once. The source material was axillary lymph node tissue. Receptor source: a female donor with breast cancer. Some clones in this sample may be carry-over from other donors' samples. CDR3s include the opening cysteine and the closing phenylalanine or tryptophan. The D gene is left open where the match is weak. Size tells how often a clone was seen (once, few, many) or the class of an expanded clone, and some rows leave it out.

CAGSPQKGAKETQYF TGCGCCGGCAGCCCTCAGAAGGGTGCTAAAGAGACCCAGTACTTC - TRBJ2-5 TRBV5-1 15 -
CASSDTLARKQYF TGTGCCAGCAGTGACACCTTAGCGCGAAAGCAGTATTTT - TRBJ2-3 TRBV2 13 many
CSASWRGGRLGELFF TGCAGTGCTAGTTGGCGGGGGGGCCGTCTCGGGGAGCTGTTTTTT TRBD2 TRBJ2-2 TRBV20-1 15 many
CASSLSQVSMPYEQYF TGTGCCAGCTCACTAAGCCAGGTCTCAATGCCCTACGAGCAGTACTTC - TRBJ2-7 TRBV18 16 many
CSVEETGTDTQYF TGCAGCGTTGAGGAGACAGGGACAGATACGCAGTATTTT TRBD1 TRBJ2-3 TRBV29-1 13 many
CAASDFGANVLTF TGTGCCGCCAGTGATTTTGGGGCCAACGTCCTGACTTTC - TRBJ2-6 TRBV24-1 13 -
CASRRQVTGANVLTF TGCGCCAGCAGGCGACAGGTTACTGGGGCCAACGTCCTGACTTTC - TRBJ2-6 TRBV5-1 15 many
CASSNNPNKIGETQYF TGTGCCAGCAGCAATAACCCAAACAAAATTGGGGAGACCCAGTACTTC - TRBJ2-5 TRBV9 16 many
CASSEGPASYEQYF TGTGCCAGCAGTGAAGGGCCGGCCTCCTACGAGCAGTACTTC - TRBJ2-7 TRBV2 14 many
CSVGAGGADTQYF TGCAGTGTCGGAGCGGGGGGGGCAGATACGCAGTATTTT TRBD2 TRBJ2-3 TRBV20-1 13 many
CSNSGTGDTGELFF TGCAGCAATTCCGGGACAGGAGACACCGGGGAGCTGTTTTTT TRBD1 TRBJ2-2 TRBV29-1 14 many
CASSLSSGNQETQYF TGTGCCAGCAGTTTGTCTAGCGGGAACCAAGAGACCCAGTACTTC TRBD2 TRBJ2-5 TRBV28 15 few
CASSPLGANTGELFF TGTGCCAGCAGCCCACTAGGGGCGAACACCGGGGAGCTGTTTTTT - TRBJ2-2 TRBV5-6 15 many
CASSYPGDGELFF TGTGCCAGCAGTTACCCGGGAGACGGGGAGCTGTTTTTT - TRBJ2-2 TRBV6-5 13 -
CASSQTGGHEQYF TGTGCCAGCAGCCAGACAGGGGGCCACGAGCAGTACTTC TRBD1 TRBJ2-7 TRBV3-1 13 many
CASSGGWGYEQYF TGTGCCAGCAGCGGAGGGTGGGGCTACGAGCAGTACTTC - TRBJ2-7 TRBV7-2 13 many
CAWNRDRYNNEQFF TGTGCCTGGAACCGGGACAGATATAACAATGAGCAGTTCTTC TRBD1 TRBJ2-1 TRBV30 14 -
CATSDSTYRGTSYEQYF TGTGCCACCAGTGATTCGACATACAGGGGAACATCCTACGAGCAGTACTTC TRBD1 TRBJ2-7 TRBV24-1 17 many
CASRKTGLGGTNSPLHF TGTGCCAGCAGAAAGACAGGGCTTGGGGGTACTAATTCACCCCTCCACTTT TRBD1 TRBJ1-6 TRBV6-5 17 many